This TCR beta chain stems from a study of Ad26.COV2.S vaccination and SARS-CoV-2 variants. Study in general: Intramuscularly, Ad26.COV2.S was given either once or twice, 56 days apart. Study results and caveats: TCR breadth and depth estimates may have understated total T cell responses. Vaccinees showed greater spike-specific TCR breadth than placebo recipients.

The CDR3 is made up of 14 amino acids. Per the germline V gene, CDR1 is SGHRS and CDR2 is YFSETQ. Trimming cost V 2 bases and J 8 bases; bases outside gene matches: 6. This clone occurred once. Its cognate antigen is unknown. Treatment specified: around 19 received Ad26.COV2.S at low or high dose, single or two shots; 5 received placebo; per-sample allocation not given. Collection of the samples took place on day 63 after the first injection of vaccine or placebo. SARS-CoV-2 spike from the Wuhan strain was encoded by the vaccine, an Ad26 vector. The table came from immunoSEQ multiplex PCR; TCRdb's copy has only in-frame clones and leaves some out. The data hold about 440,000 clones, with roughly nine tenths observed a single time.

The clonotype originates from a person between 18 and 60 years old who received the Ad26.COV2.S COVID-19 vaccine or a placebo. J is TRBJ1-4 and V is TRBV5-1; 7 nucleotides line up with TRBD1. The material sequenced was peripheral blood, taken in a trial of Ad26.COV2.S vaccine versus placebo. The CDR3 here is CASSLQGRWEKLFF. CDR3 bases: TGCGCCAGCAGCTTACAGGGGAGATGGGAAAAACTGTTTTTT.